Following are 16 T cell receptor beta chains from one sample sequenced in a study of blood T cell repertoires in COVID-19. Libraries were prepared by immunoSEQ multiplex PCR; TCRdb keeps only in-frame clonotypes and omits some of them. The sample includes about 49,000 clones, around 86% seen only once; the top ten take 20% to 25%. The sample was peripheral blood. All receptors come from a woman older than 75 with COVID-19, enrolled during active disease.

This clone has a handful of counts. J is TRBJ2-6 and V is TRBV5-5, with 12 bases fitting TRBD2. V was clipped by 0 bases and J by 0 bases; unmatched bases: 4. The germline V gene encodes CDR1 SGHKS and CDR2 YYEKEE (reference sequence). CDR3 length: 19 amino acids. CDR3 amino acids: CASSLAGTSGYSGANVLTF. Here the CDR3 DNA reads TGTGCCAGCAGCTTGGCCGGGACTAGCGGGTACTCTGGGGCCAACGTCCTGACTTTC.

The chain combines TRBV10-3 with TRBJ2-2, with 11 positions matching TRBD2. The germline V gene has CDR1 ENHRY and CDR2 SYGVKD. Trimming at V came to 7 bases and at J to 3 bases, leaving 7 bases not matched to a gene. CDR3 length: 16 residues. The chain's CDR3 is CAITGTSGSDTGELFF. In DNA, the CDR3 is TGTGCCATCACCGGGACTAGCGGCAGCGACACCGGGGAGCTGTTTTTT.

A few counts support this clone. The chain carries TRBV7-3 and TRBJ2-1, with 10 bases that match TRBD2. Trimming cost V 5 bases and J 8 bases; bases outside gene matches: 6. Per the germline V gene, CDR1 is SGHTA and CDR2 is FQGTGA. CDR3 length equals 14 residues. DNA for the CDR3: TGTGCCAGCAGCCGAGGACTAGCGGTGGATGAGCAGTTCTTC. It translates to CASSRGLAVDEQFF.

This clone was picked up a small number of times. The chain is built from TRBV11-2 and TRBJ2-7, with 9 positions matching TRBD1. The germline V gene encodes CDR1 SGHAT and CDR2 FQNNGV. J lost 6 bases, V lost 2 bases, and 8 bases had no gene match. This CDR3 comprises 15 residues. CDR3 region: CASSLIRTGVTEQYF. DNA for the CDR3: TGTGCCAGCAGCTTAATTCGGACAGGGGTTACCGAGCAGTACTTC.

The chain recombines TRBV29-1 with TRBJ1-1; 7 positions match TRBD1. This CDR3 has 16 residues. Germline V gives CDR1 SQVTM, CDR2 ANQGSEA. The J segment lost 5 bases and the V segment lost 6 bases, leaving 18 bases of the junction unmatched. In DNA form, the CDR3 reads TGCAGCGTCGAGGGGCCAGGGGGTTTATTGAGGACTGAAGCTTTCTTT. This codes for CSVEGPGGLLRTEAFF.

This rearrangement joins TRBV28 to TRBJ2-1; 10 bases align to TRBD2. Unmatched junction bases numbered 8, after V lost 2 bases and J lost 1 base. CDR1 is MDHEN, CDR2 SYDVKM, per germline. The CDR3 spans 18 residues. In DNA form, the CDR3 reads TGTGCCAGCAGTTTACTAGGCCAACTAGCGGGATCCTACAATGAGCAGTTCTTC. Its protein product is CASSLLGQLAGSYNEQFF.

V is TRBV3-1 (or the pseudogene TRBV3-2) and J is TRBJ2-1, with 11 bases aligning to TRBD2. CDR3 length equals 15 residues. With 4 bases clipped from V and 7 bases from J, the junction kept 6 bases outside the gene matches. CDR1 and CDR2 from the germline V gene are LGHDT and YNNKEL (reference sequence). In DNA form, the CDR3 reads TGTGCCAGCAGCCCAGGGACTAGCGGAATTAATGAGCAGTTCTTC. This codes for CASSPGTSGINEQFF.

The V call is TRBV12-5, the J call TRBJ2-1, with D tentatively TRBD2 (5 bases). V was shortened by 5 bases and J by 5 bases, with 13 bases between the two germline ends. This CDR3 spans 14 amino acids. Germline V gives CDR1 LGHNT, CDR2 FRNRAP. The CDR3 sequence is CASGPSGFNNEQFF. In DNA, the CDR3 is TGTGCTAGTGGTCCATCGGGATTCAACAATGAGCAGTTCTTC.

CDR3 nucleotides: TGTGCCTGGAACAAACCGGGACAGGGGCCCCTTAGCTATGGCTACACCTTC. Protein product: CAWNKPGQGPLSYGYTF. The chain recombines TRBV30 with TRBJ1-2; TRBD1 agrees at 10 bases. This CDR3 has 17 residues. Germline V CDR1 and CDR2: GTSNPN, SVGIG (reference sequence). V lost 4 bases and J lost 4; bases outside the gene matches: 15.

The chain joins TRBV6-5 to TRBJ1-1; 9 nucleotides line up with TRBD1. Germline lookup yields CDR1 MNHEY and CDR2 SVGAGI. V gave up 4 bases and J gave up 3 bases; unmatched junction bases: 6. The CDR3 runs to 15 residues. This CDR3 is CASSWGDRVDTEAFF. CDR3 bases: TGTGCCAGCAGTTGGGGGGACAGGGTGGACACTGAAGCTTTCTTT.

The genes are TRBV10-2 and TRBJ1-3, with D perhaps matching TRBD1 (5 bases). The CDR3 has 14 residues. CDR1 is WSHSY, CDR2 SAAADI, per germline. Trimming took 6 bases from V and 3 from J, leaving 12 bases between them. Written as DNA, the CDR3 is TGCGCCAGCAGCGCCGGGACTGATGGAAACACCATATATTTT. Protein product: CASSAGTDGNTIYF.

The V gene is TRBV27, the J gene TRBJ2-7; 7 nucleotides agree with TRBD1. The CDR3 has 14 residues. The V segment lost 3 bases and the J segment 3 bases; nucleotides outside the gene matches: 5. CDR1 and CDR2 (germline): MNHEY, SMNVEV (reference sequence). The CDR3 region has the DNA TGTGCCAGCAGTTTCAGGGACAGACGCTACGAGCAGTACTTC. This codes for CASSFRDRRYEQYF.

J is TRBJ1-1 and V is TRBV12-5; D is possibly TRBD1 (5 bases). Germline values: CDR1 LGHNT, CDR2 FRNRAP. The CDR3 is made up of 15 amino acids. V was pared by 4 bases and J by 0 bases, with 12 bases between. CDR3: CASGSRGLMNTEAFF. Written as DNA, the CDR3 is TGTGCTAGTGGTTCCCGGGGACTAATGAACACTGAAGCTTTCTTT.

This clone was observed once. This chain links TRBV18 with TRBJ1-2, with 8 bases lining up with TRBD1. The CDR3 runs 14 residues. V shed 2 bases, J shed 7 bases, and the junction held 6 bases outside the gene matches. Germline CDR1 reads KGHSH; CDR2 reads LQKENI. CDR3 amino acids: CASSPMTGDRGYTF. The CDR3 DNA reads as TGTGCCAGCTCACCAATGACAGGGGACCGTGGCTACACCTTC.

The CDR3 coding sequence is TGTGCCAGCAGGCCCGGGGGGGCCAACGTCCTGACTTTC. This gives the protein CASRPGGANVLTF. The chain has TRBV3-1 (or the pseudogene TRBV3-2) and TRBJ2-6; D is unclear. Germline CDR1 reads LGHDT; CDR2 reads YNNKEL (reference sequence). The CDR3 contains 13 residues. Trimming cost V 6 bases and J 4 bases, with 7 bases left between them.

The chain couples TRBV6-4 to TRBJ2-3, with TRBD2 matching over 7 bases. Germline V lookup: CDR1 MRHNA, CDR2 SNTAGT. The CDR3 totals 14 residues. The V segment lost 6 bases and the J segment 4 bases; nucleotides outside the gene matches: 7. CDR3 nucleotide sequence: TGTGCCAGCAGCCGGGAGGCCCCCCCAGATACGCAGTATTTT. This sequence encodes CASSREAPPDTQYF.